One and the same sample provided the 6 T cell receptor beta chains below, sequenced in a study of CD8 T cells in ankylosing spondylitis. General study results and limits: A TCR beta motif of seven or eight highly homologous variants appeared characteristic of ankylosing spondylitis blood.

Antigens for these TCRs are unknown. TCRdb processed the 5' RACE reads anew with MiXCR; each CDR3 protein has one entry. The table has 700,000 to 850,000 distinct CDR3 sequences, approximately 12% seen once; the top ten hold 0.45% to 0.6%. Sequenced sample: blood, either unsorted or a sorted T cell fraction (not recorded which). Receptor source: a male donor with ankylosing spondylitis.

The sample holds a few counts of this clonotype. This chain uses TRBV5-5 with TRBJ2-7; TRBD1 agrees at 8 bases. Per the germline V gene, CDR1 is SGHKS and CDR2 is YYEKEE (reference sequence). The CDR3 is 15 residues long. Losses at the gene ends were 3 bases for V and 2 bases for J; bases not matched to a gene: 7. The CDR3 region is CASSSRDRYTYEQYF. CDR3 coding DNA: TGTGCCAGCAGCTCTCGGGACAGGTATACCTACGAGCAGTACTTC.

The V gene is TRBV20-1, the J gene TRBJ1-6, with TRBD1 as a possible D gene (6 bases). Deletions cut 3 bases from V and 10 bases from J, with 19 bases between. There are 15 residues in the CDR3. From germline, CDR1 is DFQATT and CDR2 SNEGSKA (reference sequence). The CDR3 reads CSASPRLGARSPLHF. DNA for the CDR3: TGCAGTGCTAGCCCCCGTTTGGGGGCGAGGTCACCCCTCCACTTT.

This chain connects TRBV20-1 to TRBJ1-6; no firm D call. The V and J ends lost 6 bases and 9 bases respectively, with 12 bases between them. Germline V lookup: CDR1 DFQATT, CDR2 SNEGSKA (reference sequence). The length of the CDR3 is 12 residues. CDR3: CSARTGGSPLHF. CDR3 nucleotides: TGCAGTGCGCGGACTGGCGGTTCACCCCTCCACTTT.

V gene TRBV6-5 combines with J gene TRBJ2-7; no definite D call. Trimming removed 0 bases at V and 5 bases at J, with 11 bases between. This CDR3 comprises 14 residues. Looked up from germline, CDR1 is MNHEY and CDR2 is SVGAGI. This CDR3 reads CASSYSIRRNEQYF. The CDR3 DNA follows: TGTGCCAGCAGTTACTCGATTAGAAGGAACGAGCAGTACTTC.

V usage is TRBV6-1 and J usage is TRBJ2-1; TRBD2 aligns across 10 bases. The CDR3 has 17 residues. After removal of 4 bases from V and 0 bases from J, the junction contained 6 bases not matched to a gene. Germline CDR1 and CDR2: MNHNS and SASEGT. The CDR3, as DNA: TGTGCCAGCAGTGGTCTAGCGGGAGCTAGCTCCTACAATGAGCAGTTCTTC. This gives the protein CASSGLAGASSYNEQFF.

This clonotype was picked up many times. J is TRBJ1-2 and V is TRBV5-1; D not certain. CDR1 and CDR2 (germline): SGHRS, YFSETQ. The CDR3 has 13 residues. With 2 bases removed from V and 8 bases from J, the gap between germline ends came to 13 bases. The CDR3, as DNA: TGCGCCAGCAGCTTCGGCCCCCTCACCGGCTACACCTTC. Protein: CASSFGPLTGYTF. Together with reference TRBV5-1 and TRBJ1-2, the CDR3 gives the full variable domain: KAGVTQTPRYLIKTRGQQVTLSCSPISGHRSVSWYQQTPGQGLQFLFEYFSETQRNKGNFPGRFSGRQFSNSRSEMNVSTLELGDSALYLCASSFGPLTGYTFGSGTRLTVV.